This record covers a single TCR beta chain. This record belongs to a study of control samples from healthy donors and cancer patients. Generated by immunoSEQ multiplex PCR, the TCRdb table keeps only in-frame clones and is missing some. The table includes 100,000 to 120,000 clones, 70% to 85% detected once. V lost 5 bases and J 1 base, leaving 11 bases between the germline ends. Germline V gene lookup returns CDR1 SGHTA and CDR2 FQGNSA. There are 15 residues in the CDR3. This sequence was found in a man aged 18 to 30 in good health. Sequencing was carried out using blood. The V call is TRBV7-2, the J call TRBJ2-2, with D possibly being TRBD1 (5 bases). This chain's CDR3 is CASSPPTENTGELFF. DNA of the CDR3: TGTGCCAGCAGCCCGCCGACAGAGAACACCGGGGAGCTGTTTTTT. The full variable domain, completed using reference TRBV7-2 and TRBJ2-2, is GAGVSQSPSNKVTEKGKDVELRCDPISGHTALYWYRQSLGQGLEFLIYFQGNSAPDKSGLPSDRFSAERTGGSVSTLTIQRTQQEDSAVYLCASSPPTENTGELFFGEGSRLTVL.